A selection of T cell receptor beta chains follows, all from one sample in a study of blood T cell repertoires in COVID-19. Sequencing used immunoSEQ multiplex PCR; TCRdb keeps in-frame clones, though not all of them. The sample lists 260,000 or so clones, 88% occurring once. Sequencing input: peripheral blood. The source is a man aged 18 to 29 with active or convalescent COVID-19. Each CDR3 is given with its conserved first and last residue.

cdr3_length | v_call | cdr3_aa
15 | TRBV4-3 | CASSPGRGATYEQYF
15 | TRBV3-1/TRBV3-2 | CASSQGGVGNQPQHF
18 | TRBV2 | CASSVWMTDRENTGELFF
14 | TRBV5-1 | CASSIDRGLTEAFF
16 | TRBV19 | CASSSTGGSGANVLTF
15 | TRBV4-1 | CASSQGTGSMDEQYF
13 | TRBV29-1 | CSVGQGLNQPQHF
17 | TRBV9 | CASSSEGGQGALDEQYF
14 | TRBV29-1 | CSVAGGQGALGYTF
15 | TRBV21-1 | CASSPRRQENTEAFF
15 | TRBV19 | CASSIDLGSTYEQYF
14 | TRBV7-7 | CASSSGQGGEKLFF
13 | TRBV12-3/TRBV12-4 | CASSWGEREKLFF
16 | TRBV4-3 | CASSQEEYRTNYGYTF
16 | TRBV7-9 | CASSYTGDFYNSPLHF
16 | TRBV11-2 | CASSLEWRGGRETQYF
15 | TRBV11-2 | CASSFGGGPLETQYF
15 | TRBV6-1 | CASSDEGGPLGTQYF
15 | TRBV7-9 | CASSGVGQGNHEQYF
16 | TRBV10-1 | CASSESQPGQQETQYF
15 | TRBV6-4 | CASSPRLAGGDTQYF
15 | TRBV6-5 | CASSYMTGVNTEAFF
15 | TRBV2 | CASSYSGGNAYEQYF
18 | TRBV4-3 | CASSQGSGGRALYNEQFF
16 | TRBV19 | CASRPHRGKSYNEQFF
18 | TRBV7-2 | CASSTKTLAGGRTYEQYF
14 | TRBV3-1/TRBV3-2 | CASSQEYIQETQYF
15 | TRBV7-9 | CASSLSGLGEETQYF
15 | TRBV6-2/TRBV6-3 | CASSDPGQGRREQYF
15 | TRBV4-1 | CASSLSRDSRYGYTF
16 | TRBV18 | CASSPVGTGTNTEAFF
15 | TRBV19 | CASSISRRNTGELFF
18 | TRBV7-3 | CASSLGLAGSLWGNEQFF
16 | TRBV7-9 | CASSPITQRRNGEAFF
16 | TRBV7-3 | CASSLTGTGVGNTIYF
14 | TRBV4-1 | CASSQERANQPQHF
16 | TRBV11-2 | CASSLALAGHTGELFF
18 | TRBV5-6 | CASSLAVRGAFSGNTIYF
13 | TRBV12-3/TRBV12-4 | CASNSGARNEQFF
15 | TRBV9 | CASSAYGGQADTQYF
15 | TRBV6-7 | CATLPADYYNSPLHF
16 | TRBV2 | CASSEGRGHSGNTIYF
17 | TRBV4-1 | CASSQNLAGGPSSEQFF
14 | TRBV7-9 | CASSSQAKGNTIYF
13 | TRBV7-3 | CASSEQGGDGYTF
15 | TRBV5-6 | CASSLSSGGTDTQYF
15 | TRBV18 | CASSPRAAEPYEQYF
14 | TRBV7-8 | CASSPDRGRPAYTF
14 | TRBV11-2 | CASSLSQSTDTQYF
21 | TRBV9 | CASSADPPGTSGGAPVNEQFF
15 | TRBV9 | CASSPPGTAGETQYF
15 | TRBV13 | CASSLGLNPRDEQYF